The entry below describes one TCR beta chain. Its recognized antigen is unknown. No clone much larger than this one lies a single base away; base qualities are absent. This entry is derived from a study of blood T cell repertoires in COVID-19 (dated by TCRdb to between 2020 and 2021). With respect to the entire study: The collaborator samples originated in the United States, Italy and Spain and spanned the acute and convalescent phases of COVID-19. The material from the prospective study consisted of cDNA or gDNA derived from T cells, B-cell-depleted T cells, or PBMCs. Subjects who had been exposed to COVID-19, were actively infected with it, or had recovered from it provided the deeply sampled blood TCRbeta repertoires that made up the dataset. A freely available public database, intended as a resource for researchers studying the immune response to SARS-CoV-2, is where the repertoires were released. The samples were drawn from the first 160 participants of the ongoing ImmuneRACE study and from 950 to 1,500 subjects provided by 6 global collaborators. Sample metadata almost always included a de-identified subject ID, COVID-19 status, age in years and sex. Where available, HLA class I and class II types were obtained from metadata supplied by the sample provider rather than from assay-based typing. The investigation overall reported the following: The amount of clinical and demographic metadata varied by source and participant and was provided uncurated.

CDR1 is given as LNHNV and CDR2 as YYDKDF, both from the germline V gene (reference sequence). The CDR3 starts with the cysteine, ends with the phenylalanine, and has 14 residues. Only the CDR3 portion is preserved as DNA: 42 bases, with reading frame beginning at the first base. Trimming at the junction amounts to 0 bases on V and 6 bases on J, and the germline ends lie 8 bases apart. TCRbeta CDR3 regions were amplified from genomic DNA using the immunoSEQ Assay, a bias-controlled multiplex PCR. On the authors' methods: Within the assay, amplification of reference gene primers was used to estimate how many nucleated cells each sample contained. Sequence reads were collapsed and filtered to measure the absolute abundance of every unique TCRbeta CDR3 rearrangement. For each sample, productive Simpson clonality was calculated as the square root of Simpson's diversity index across productive rearrangements. This is the immuneACCESS table as TCRdb keeps it, with only in-frame sequences that have V and J called. A part of the clones is gone; compared with another copy, unresolved V genes explain less than half, and the rest is unexplained. V, J and clone size are taken as reported in that table, and D and trimming were inferred from the DNA itself. The sample profile shows around 290,000 clones; approximately 92% of them were found once. 1.1% of the sample belongs to the ten largest clones.

Participants in the prospective study were aged roughly 18 to 95 years, lived in about two dozen United States geographic areas, and enrolled through a virtual design. Cohort assignment in the prospective study relied on participant-reported clinical history from a screening survey and a study questionnaire. ImmuneRACE Cohort 3 recovered participants were defined by two consecutive negative NP/OP PCR tests, healthcare professional clearance, or symptom resolution. In the prospective study, whole blood, serum and a nasopharyngeal or oropharyngeal swab were collected from each participant by mobile phlebotomists. Prospective study participants could optionally give additional blood draws and questionnaires over a roughly 2-month period. Blood samples from the prospective study were shipped frozen or at room temperature prior to DNA extraction.

The rearrangement combines TRBV15 with TRBJ1-4, with no D gene named confidently. The sequence derives from a woman in her twenties or thirties who had recovered from COVID-19. Sequencing input: PBMCs or T cells enriched from blood (not recorded which). The sequenced DNA: TGTGCCACCAGCAGAGATCCGTCCTATGAAAAACTGTTTTTT. Its amino acids are CATSRDPSYEKLFF.